This section outlines one T cell receptor beta chain sequence together with its context. Its antigen is not known. The source of the sample is a study of T cell repertoires in cytomegalovirus infection. For the study at large: Well-studied HLA-B-restricted epitopes and recently identified HLA-C-restricted epitopes of CMV were both used in the study. Public TCR beta signatures marked donors with CMV infection and the matching HLA.

TCRdb called the reads again in MiXCR, with one record for every CDR3 protein. Of hundreds of thousands of distinct CDR3 sequences listed, 25% to 30% are singletons. The germline V and J ends were trimmed by 2 bases and 3 bases, with 7 bases remaining between them. The CDR3 consists of 13 residues. Germline CDR1 reads SEHNR; CDR2 reads FQNEAQ (reference sequence). General study points: The cumulative frequency of public TCR beta families identified carriers of CMV plus the relevant HLA. Predominance within the ex vivo response was attributable to HLA-C-restricted CMV-specific TCR beta clonotypes.

This receptor was identified in a human donor in good health (CMV status not recorded). Some clones in this sample may be carry-over from other donors' samples. The chain has TRBV7-9 and TRBJ1-1; D remains ambiguous. Sequencing used cultured PBMCs, obtained from culture after CMV antigen stimulation. The CDR3 bases are TGTGCCAGCAGCTTAACGGTCGACACTGAAGCTTTCTTT. Encoded protein: CASSLTVDTEAFF.